Listed below are T cell receptor beta chains from one sample, sequenced in a study of cytomegalovirus exposure and HLA in healthy donors. Measured with immunoSEQ multiplex PCR; TCRdb has only the in-frame clones, and not every one. The table lists over 150,000 clones, around three quarters of them singletons, with more than 2% in the top ten. Material: PBMCs. The receptor set was obtained from a man aged 45-65 years in good health and CMV-seropositive. The CDR3 runs from the conserved cysteine through the conserved F or W. D genes are given only for firm matches. Rows give clone size only sometimes, using once, few, many, or a class for an expanded clone.

D | J | size | V | CDR3 | DNA
TRBD1 | TRBJ2-3 | . | TRBV9 | CASSGPPQTGYRTDTQYF | TGTGCCAGCAGCGGCCCACCTCAGACAGGGTATCGCACAGATACGCAGTATTTT
TRBD1 | TRBJ1-1 | . | TRBV5-1 | CASSLGQTGGYGEAFF | TGCGCCAGCAGCTTGGGACAGACAGGGGGCTACGGTGAAGCTTTCTTT
. | TRBJ1-2 | . | TRBV9 | CASSVGTDYGYTF | TGTGCCAGCAGCGTAGGGACTGATTATGGCTACACCTTC
TRBD1 | TRBJ1-4 | once | TRBV18 | CASSPSQFGQGRGKLFF | TGTGCCAGCTCACCTTCCCAATTCGGACAGGGTCGTGGAAAACTGTTTTTT
. | TRBJ2-1 | . | TRBV19 | CASSIEHSYNEQFF | TGTGCCAGTAGTATCGAGCACTCCTACAATGAGCAGTTCTTC
TRBD1 | TRBJ2-2 | once | TRBV9 | CASSPSTGISPGELFF | TGTGCCAGCAGCCCATCGACAGGGATCTCGCCCGGGGAGCTGTTTTTT
. | TRBJ1-6 | . | TRBV19 | CASKQEGWNSPLHF | TGTGCCAGTAAACAGGAGGGTTGGAATTCACCCCTCCACTTT
TRBD1 | TRBJ2-1 | . | TRBV18 | CASSSRQGINEQFF | TGTGCCAGCTCATCTCGACAGGGGATAAATGAGCAGTTCTTC
. | TRBJ2-5 | . | TRBV18 | CASSPTSLPGLAETQYF | TGTGCCAGCTCACCAACGTCTCTTCCAGGGTTGGCTGAGACCCAGTACTTC
. | TRBJ1-3 | . | TRBV7-2 | CASSLVQGGNTIYF | TGTGCCAGCAGCTTAGTACAGGGCGGAAACACCATATATTTT
. | TRBJ1-2 | . | TRBV5-1 | CASSLDRVDYGYTF | TGCGCCAGCAGCTTGGACAGGGTGGACTATGGCTACACCTTC
TRBD2 | TRBJ2-7 | . | TRBV6-1 | CASRTSGAYEQYF | TGTGCCAGCCGGACTAGCGGGGCCTACGAGCAGTACTTC
TRBD2 | TRBJ2-5 | . | TRBV4-3 | CASSQGMTSGVETQYF | TGCGCCAGCAGCCAGGGAATGACTAGCGGGGTAGAGACCCAGTACTTC
TRBD1 | TRBJ2-3 | . | TRBV5-1 | CASSWGTGGRSDTQYF | TGCGCCAGCAGCTGGGGGACAGGGGGAAGGTCAGATACGCAGTATTTT
TRBD2 | TRBJ2-5 | . | TRBV9 | CASSVGLAGIQETQYF | TGTGCCAGCAGCGTGGGACTAGCGGGTATTCAAGAGACCCAGTACTTC
. | TRBJ2-1 | . | TRBV5-1 | CASSPLLATSSYNEQFF | TGCGCCAGCAGCCCCTTGCTAGCGACAAGCTCCTACAATGAGCAGTTCTTC
TRBD1 | TRBJ1-1 | . | TRBV6-6 | CASRTQGLNTEAFF | TGTGCCAGCAGAACACAGGGGCTGAACACTGAAGCTTTCTTT
. | TRBJ1-3 | . | TRBV14 | CASSQVSLSGNTIYF | TGTGCCAGCAGCCAAGTTTCCCTCTCTGGAAACACCATATATTTT
. | TRBJ1-1 | few | TRBV11-2 | CASSLAQGNTEAFF | TGTGCCAGCAGCTTAGCACAGGGGAACACTGAAGCTTTCTTT
TRBD2 | TRBJ2-4 | . | TRBV27 | CASSHPLTSGGLPVGTKNIQYF | TGTGCCAGCAGCCACCCATTGACTAGCGGGGGGCTACCCGTGGGGACCAAAAACATTCAGTACTTC
TRBD2 | TRBJ2-5 | . | TRBV9 | CASSVAASGGQETQYF | TGTGCCAGCAGCGTAGCGGCTAGCGGGGGTCAAGAGACCCAGTACTTC
TRBD1 | TRBJ2-7 | . | TRBV18 | CASSPGTAFLDEQYF | TGTGCCAGCTCACCCGGGACAGCCTTCTTAGACGAGCAGTACTTC
. | TRBJ1-2 | . | TRBV6-6 | CASSYAGSGYTF | TGTGCCAGCAGTTACGCTGGGAGCGGCTACACCTTC
. | TRBJ1-1 | . | TRBV5-5 | CASSPLGAGGTEAFF | TGTGCCAGCAGCCCTCTGGGGGCAGGAGGCACTGAAGCTTTCTTT
TRBD1 | TRBJ1-5 | . | TRBV15 | CATKEQGGNQPQHF | TGTGCCACCAAGGAGCAGGGGGGCAATCAGCCCCAGCATTTT
TRBD2 | TRBJ2-5 | . | TRBV9 | CASGREYQETQYF | TGTGCCAGCGGGAGGGAGTACCAAGAGACCCAGTACTTC
. | TRBJ1-1 | . | TRBV6-5 | CASRDPPRVPGAFF | TGTGCCAGCAGAGACCCACCGCGTGTCCCGGGAGCTTTCTTT
. | TRBJ1-2 | . | TRBV19 | CASSIPNRVDYGYTF | TGTGCCAGTAGTATACCCAACAGGGTTGACTATGGCTACACCTTC
. | TRBJ2-1 | . | TRBV19 | CASRAGTFMNEQFF | TGTGCCAGTAGGGCCGGGACATTTATGAATGAGCAGTTCTTC
. | TRBJ2-2 | . | TRBV18 | CASSPPEAFGELFF | TGTGCCAGCTCACCACCGGAGGCTTTCGGGGAGCTGTTTTTT
TRBD1 | TRBJ2-7 | . | TRBV14 | CASSTFPGQGGIGYEQYF | TGTGCCAGCAGCACCTTTCCGGGACAGGGGGGTATAGGCTACGAGCAGTACTTC
. | TRBJ1-3 | . | TRBV4-3 | CASSQDRQIGTIYF | TGCGCCAGCAGCCAAGATCGACAGATTGGCACCATATATTTT
TRBD1 | TRBJ2-7 | . | TRBV6-5 | CASSIQGARNEQYF | TGCGCCAGCAGTATTCAGGGGGCGCGGAACGAGCAGTACTTC
. | TRBJ2-1 | few | TRBV9 | CASTEGGGRNNEQFF | TGTGCCAGCACCGAGGGGGGGGGCAGAAACAATGAGCAGTTCTTC
TRBD1 | TRBJ1-1 | . | TRBV5-5 | CASSPGDRNTEAFF | TGTGCCAGCAGCCCCGGGGACAGGAACACTGAAGCTTTCTTT
. | TRBJ1-3 | few | TRBV9 | CASSATGNSGNTIYF | TGTGCCAGCAGCGCAACAGGGAACTCTGGAAACACCATATATTTT
. | TRBJ2-7 | . | TRBV10-3 | CAITSGTPTYEQYF | TGTGCCATCACGTCCGGGACACCTACCTACGAGCAGTACTTC
. | TRBJ2-7 | . | TRBV27 | CASSFQGYEQYF | TGTGCCAGCAGTTTTCAGGGCTACGAGCAGTACTTC
. | TRBJ2-3 | . | TRBV19 | CASSATGTSTDTQYF | TGTGCCAGTAGTGCTACCGGGACTTCCACAGATACGCAGTATTTT
TRBD1 | TRBJ2-7 | . | TRBV7-9 | CASNRPGQGAREQYF | TGTGCCAGCAACCGACCGGGACAGGGGGCGCGCGAGCAGTACTTC
. | TRBJ2-7 | . | TRBV30 | CAWSRQGTGEQYF | TGTGCCTGGAGTAGGCAGGGGACGGGCGAGCAGTACTTC
. | TRBJ2-5 | . | TRBV28 | CASSLGLNQETQYF | TGTGCCAGCAGTTTAGGGCTGAACCAAGAGACCCAGTACTTC
. | TRBJ2-1 | once | TRBV5-4 | CASSSPTGIEQFF | TGTGCCAGCAGCTCGCCAACAGGGATTGAGCAGTTCTTC
TRBD1 | TRBJ2-7 | few | TRBV2 | CASRDPGTGIHEQYF | TGTGCCAGCAGGGACCCCGGGACAGGGATACACGAGCAGTACTTC
. | TRBJ1-1 | . | TRBV5-5 | CASSLGGDRATEAFF | TGTGCCAGCAGCTTGGGAGGCGACAGAGCCACTGAAGCTTTCTTT
. | TRBJ2-1 | . | TRBV11-2 | CASSLDRGSYNEQFF | TGTGCCAGCAGCTTAGATAGGGGTAGTTACAATGAGCAGTTCTTC